These T cell receptor beta chains were read from a single sample in a study of shared clonotypes between healthy human individuals. Measured with immunoSEQ multiplex PCR; TCRdb has only the in-frame clones, and not every one. The sample comprises about 2 million clones, roughly 95% of which are singletons, and 0.9% to 1.4% rests with the top ten. The specimen sequenced was naive CD8+ T cells sorted from blood. The receptors stem from a man aged 18 to 29 in good health. The conserved cysteine and the conserved F or W are not part of the CDR3 here.

>TRBV21-1|TRBJ1-3|11
ASSLPPGNTIY
>TRBV15|TRBJ2-7|12
ATTPGLWEDRQY
>TRBV9|TRBJ2-7|12
ASSGGQGGYEQY
>TRBV27|TRBJ2-7|14
ASSLYRGSSSYEQY
>TRBV6-5|TRBJ1-1|14
ASSYSTGEWNTEAF
>TRBV30|TRBJ2-7|11
AWSEGGGDEQY
>TRBV7-8|TRBJ1-6|15
ASSFNRRSSYNSPLH
>TRBV11-3|TRBJ2-3|13
ASSLGLADTDTQY
>TRBV4-1|TRBJ2-7|15
ASSQRSGGPKSYEQY
>TRBV27|TRBJ2-7|14
ASSSKWDRRWDEQY
>TRBV9|TRBJ1-1|10
ASSAGGSEAF
>TRBV6-1|TRBJ2-1|15
ASSEITSGPEYNEQF
>TRBV15|TRBJ2-2|13
ATSKAGDLTGELF
>TRBV9|TRBJ1-3|14
ASSDGAQTLGNTIY
>TRBV29-1|TRBJ2-7|12
SVEFASGGYEQY
>TRBV7-2|TRBJ2-1|10
ASSPQMVGQF
>TRBV28|TRBJ2-7|11
ASSAGQPYEQY
>TRBV27|TRBJ2-1|12
ASKGRGAHNEQF
>TRBV7-8|TRBJ2-7|12
ASSLFLGDAEQY
>TRBV25-1|TRBJ1-2|11
ASSELGNYGYT
>TRBV2|TRBJ1-6|12
ASSEAGARSPLH
>TRBV20-1|TRBJ2-7|9
SARSGSGEY
>TRBV7-3|TRBJ1-5|12
ASSDGRDNQPQH
>TRBV7-9|TRBJ2-1|14
ASSSSRTGGDNEQF
>TRBV7-9|TRBJ1-2|12
ASSLFGGNYGYT
>TRBV5-4|TRBJ1-1|10
ASSPGVTEAF
>TRBV28|TRBJ1-2|11
ASSLFINYGYT
>TRBV6-5|TRBJ1-2|11
ASSRPDGLGYT
>TRBV6-5|TRBJ2-7|14
ASSYSRTGFGYEQY
>TRBV6-5|TRBJ1-1|14
ASSYSSQGMNTEAF
>TRBV19|TRBJ2-3|12
ASTSLAGARTQY
>TRBV11-2|TRBJ2-1|10
ASSYYNNEQF
>TRBV6-5|TRBJ2-7|13
ASSSGTGPSYEQY
>TRBV4-1|TRBJ2-1|15
ASSQEGLASSYNEQF
>TRBV6-5|TRBJ1-1|12
ASSPGQGITEAF
>TRBV11-2|TRBJ2-7|14
ASSLVGGEIPYEQY